This TCR beta chain was found in a study of blood T cell repertoires in COVID-19. Study-level background: T cells, B-cell-depleted T cells, or PBMCs provided the cDNA or gDNA that served as material.

With 4 bases clipped from V and 7 bases from J, the junction kept 11 bases outside the gene matches. There are 15 residues in the CDR3. The V gene's germline CDR1 is MNHEY and CDR2 SVGAGI. Using immunoSEQ multiplex PCR, the repertoire was profiled, and TCRdb retains in-frame clones only, with some absent. The sample lists under 150,000 clones, approximately 80% occurring once. This TCR was sampled from a woman aged 40 to 50 with acute or convalescent COVID-19. V and J are TRBV6-5 and TRBJ2-7; 9 nucleotides line up with TRBD2. The sequenced sample was peripheral blood. The chain's CDR3 is CASSSLAGGPREQYF. In DNA form, the CDR3 reads TGTGCCAGCAGTTCCTTGGCGGGGGGGCCGAGGGAGCAGTACTTC.